These T cell receptor beta chains were read from a single sample in a study of blood T cell repertoires in COVID-19. Assay used: immunoSEQ multiplex PCR; TCRdb lists only in-frame clones, some missing. The table lists 150,000 or so clones, roughly four fifths of them singletons. Sequencing was done on a sample of peripheral blood. All receptors derive from a woman aged 80 or over with active or convalescent COVID-19. Each CDR3 is given with its conserved first and last residue. Each record gives: V gene, J gene, clone size, D gene, CDR3 DNA, CDR3 protein. The D gene is left open where the match is weak. Part of the rows lack a size; the others show once, few, many or a class for expanded clones.

TRBV7-6	TRBJ2-1	-	TRBD2	TGTGCCAGCAGGGGGACGGCTAGCGGGGGGAATGAGCAGTTCTTC	CASRGTASGGNEQFF
TRBV11-2	TRBJ2-1	-	-	TGTGCCAGCAGCTTAGATCTGCTCGCCCCGGGGGACTCCTACAATGAGCAGTTCTTC	CASSLDLLAPGDSYNEQFF
TRBV28	TRBJ1-1	-	TRBD1	TGTGCCAGCGGGGCACAGGGGGCGAACACTGAAGCTTTCTTT	CASGAQGANTEAFF
TRBV29-1	TRBJ1-1	-	-	TGCAGCGTGAACAGGGCTGGCACTGAAGCTTTCTTT	CSVNRAGTEAFF
TRBV4-2	TRBJ2-5	few	TRBD2	TGTGCCAGCAGCCAGACCTTTCGGGGGGGCCTCGAGACCCAGTACTTC	CASSQTFRGGLETQYF
TRBV6-5	TRBJ1-5	-	-	TGTGCCAGCAGTTACGCGGGGGCCGGGCAGCCCCAGCATTTT	CASSYAGAGQPQHF
TRBV15	TRBJ2-2	few	-	TGTGCCACCAGCAGAGAGTCCGGCGGGGAGCTGTTTTTT	CATSRESGGELFF
TRBV19	TRBJ1-5	-	-	TGTGCCAGCCACCCCCAGGGGTTGAATCAGCCCCAGCATTTT	CASHPQGLNQPQHF
TRBV29-1	TRBJ1-4	-	TRBD1	TGCAGCGTTGATCCGGGACAGGGGGCCCCTAAACTGTTTTTT	CSVDPGQGAPKLFF
TRBV20-1	TRBJ1-2	-	TRBD1	TGCAGTGCTAGTGGACAGGGGGGAAACTATGGCTACACCTTC	CSASGQGGNYGYTF
TRBV7-2	TRBJ2-7	-	TRBD1	TGTGCCAGCAGCTGGGGACAGGGGTCCTACGAGCAGTACTTC	CASSWGQGSYEQYF
TRBV13	TRBJ2-3	-	TRBD1	TGTGCCAGCAGCCAGGGACAGGGGGCATTATTGTCAGATACGCAGTATTTT	CASSQGQGALLSDTQYF
TRBV28	TRBJ1-4	-	TRBD1	TGTGCCAGCAGTCAACAGGGGCCTGTGGAAAAACTGTTTTTT	CASSQQGPVEKLFF
TRBV29-1	TRBJ1-1	-	-	TGCAGCGCGGTGGGCACCCGGCGCGCTGAAGCTTTCTTT	CSAVGTRRAEAFF
TRBV2	TRBJ1-2	once	-	TGTGCCAGCAGGAGGGCTTCTGGCTACACCTTC	CASRRASGYTF
TRBV6-5	TRBJ1-2	once	-	TGTGCCAGTACCCCGGGAAGGGACTATGGCTACACCTTC	CASTPGRDYGYTF
TRBV5-1	TRBJ1-4	-	-	TGCGCCAGCAGCTTCAGGGGAGATGCAACTAATGAAAAACTGTTTTTT	CASSFRGDATNEKLFF
TRBV5-8	TRBJ1-5	few	-	TGTGCCAGCAGCTTGGGACCCGTCCAGGGGTCCCAGCATTTT	CASSLGPVQGSQHF
TRBV28	TRBJ2-7	-	TRBD2	TGTGCCAGCAGTTTGGCTAGCGGGGGGTCCTACGAGCAGTACTTC	CASSLASGGSYEQYF
TRBV18	TRBJ2-7	-	-	TGTGCCAGCTCACTTATAGATAACTCCTACGAGCAGTACTTC	CASSLIDNSYEQYF
TRBV28	TRBJ2-7	-	TRBD1	TGTGCCAGCAGTTTAATGGGACAGGGTTCCTACGAGCAGTACTTC	CASSLMGQGSYEQYF
TRBV19	TRBJ1-1	-	TRBD1	TGTGCCAGTAGTATCCGGGACAGGGGAACTGAAGCTTTCTTT	CASSIRDRGTEAFF
TRBV27	TRBJ1-2	-	TRBD1	TGTGCCAGCAGTTTATTGGTAGGGGGCGGTGGCTACACCTTC	CASSLLVGGGGYTF
TRBV4-1	TRBJ2-3	-	-	TGCGCCAGCAGCCCCACGGAGGGTTATTTAGGTGGTACGCAGTATTTT	CASSPTEGYLGGTQYF
TRBV19	TRBJ1-2	few	TRBD1	TGTGCCAGTAGTATTTCTGGACAGGGGTTTTCTAACTATGGCTACACCTTC	CASSISGQGFSNYGYTF
TRBV6-2/TRBV6-3	TRBJ1-5	-	-	TGTGCCAGCAGTTACGTCGTGAGTGGGGGGGAGCCCCAGCATTTT	CASSYVVSGGEPQHF
TRBV19	TRBJ1-1	-	TRBD1	TGTGCCAGTCGGGACAGGAGCATGAACACTGAAGCTTTCTTT	CASRDRSMNTEAFF
TRBV19	TRBJ2-5	-	-	TGTGCCAGCTTTACGAACGATGGGACTTCGGAGACCCAGTACTTC	CASFTNDGTSETQYF
TRBV7-2	TRBJ1-5	-	-	TGTGCCAGCAGCTCCCCCGGGACGGCGGGGAGTAAACAGCCCCAGCATTTT	CASSSPGTAGSKQPQHF
TRBV25-1	TRBJ1-2	few	TRBD1	TGTGCCAGCAGTTGGGACAGGGCAGAGGGCTACACCTTC	CASSWDRAEGYTF
TRBV28	TRBJ1-1	-	-	TGTGCCAGCAGCTCACAGGGATGGACTGAAGCTTTCTTT	CASSSQGWTEAFF
TRBV7-9	TRBJ1-1	-	-	TGTGCCAGCAGCTTATCCCTGACAGAAATAACCAGAAACACTGAAGCTTTCTTT	CASSLSLTEITRNTEAFF
TRBV5-1	TRBJ1-5	-	TRBD1	TGCGCCAGCAGCTTGGGGGACAGGGGAAATCAGCCCCAGCATTTT	CASSLGDRGNQPQHF
TRBV6-6	TRBJ2-7	-	-	TGTGCCAGCAGTAGAGCCGGACTTGTCAACGAGCAGTACTTC	CASSRAGLVNEQYF
TRBV3-1/TRBV3-2	TRBJ2-3	-	-	TGTGCCAGCAGCCTTAGAGGTGGGGCACGCACAGATACGCAGTATTTT	CASSLRGGARTDTQYF
TRBV6-6	TRBJ1-1	-	TRBD1	TGTGCCAGCAGCCACGGGACAGGGAGGATCCGCACTGAAGCTTTCTTT	CASSHGTGRIRTEAFF
TRBV21-1	TRBJ1-5	-	-	TGTGCCAGCAGCAATAGACAGGGGGCAAGGCAGCCCCAGCATTTT	CASSNRQGARQPQHF
TRBV4-1	TRBJ1-4	few	-	TGCGCCAGCAGCCAAACCAGAAATAATGAAAAACTGTTTTTT	CASSQTRNNEKLFF
TRBV5-6	TRBJ2-1	few	TRBD2	TGTGCCAGCAGGAGAAAAGAAGGACTAGTGTCTGAGCAGTTCTTC	CASRRKEGLVSEQFF
TRBV30	TRBJ2-4	once	-	TGTGCCTGGAGTCCCCTAAGCACCACCGGTGGCATTCAGTACTTC	CAWSPLSTTGGIQYF
TRBV11-2	TRBJ2-5	-	-	TGTGCCAGCAGCTTACTGGGCCAGACCCAAGAGACCCAGTACTTC	CASSLLGQTQETQYF
TRBV6-2/TRBV6-3	TRBJ2-7	-	-	TGTGCCAGCAGTTACCGCCCGCCCGAGCCAACCTACGAGCAGTACTTC	CASSYRPPEPTYEQYF
TRBV5-1	TRBJ2-3	-	TRBD1	TGCGCCAGCAGCCTAAGAGGACAGGGGAGCGCAGATACGCAGTATTTT	CASSLRGQGSADTQYF
TRBV6-6	TRBJ1-6	-	TRBD1	TGTGCCAGCACGGTGACAGGGAATAATTCACCCCTCCACTTT	CASTVTGNNSPLHF
TRBV5-1	TRBJ2-1	-	TRBD1	TGCGCCAGCAGCTGGGACCTTGGACAGGGGCGGAATGAGCAGTTCTTC	CASSWDLGQGRNEQFF